This TCR beta chain was retrieved from a study of beta chain features in type 1 diabetes. Findings and limits, study-wide: Compared with healthy donors, patients appeared to share more similar naive, central memory and regulatory TCRB repertoires. Lower insertion and higher deletion counts appeared at VDJ junctions in type 1 diabetes patients.

The V gene's germline CDR1 is SGHRS and CDR2 YFSETQ. V shed 3 bases and J 4 bases; nucleotides not matched to a gene: 3. The CDR3 has 15 residues. This clone was counted a few times. Antigen specificity is unknown. The whole isolated RNA underwent reverse transcription, so sequencing captured expressed TCRB transcripts. The protocol was immunoSEQ multiplex PCR, while the TCRdb copy is restricted to in-frame clones and leaves out a portion. The sample records 620,000 or so clones, about 16% being singletons. Material for sequencing was naive CD4+ T cells from blood. This sequence joins TRBV5-1 and TRBJ1-4; TRBD1 aligns across 10 bases. This clonotype was sampled from a man in his late teens or twenties in good health. Written as DNA, the CDR3 is TGCGCCAGCAGCTGGGGGACAGGGGTTAATGAAAAACTGTTTTTT. Amino acids: CASSWGTGVNEKLFF.